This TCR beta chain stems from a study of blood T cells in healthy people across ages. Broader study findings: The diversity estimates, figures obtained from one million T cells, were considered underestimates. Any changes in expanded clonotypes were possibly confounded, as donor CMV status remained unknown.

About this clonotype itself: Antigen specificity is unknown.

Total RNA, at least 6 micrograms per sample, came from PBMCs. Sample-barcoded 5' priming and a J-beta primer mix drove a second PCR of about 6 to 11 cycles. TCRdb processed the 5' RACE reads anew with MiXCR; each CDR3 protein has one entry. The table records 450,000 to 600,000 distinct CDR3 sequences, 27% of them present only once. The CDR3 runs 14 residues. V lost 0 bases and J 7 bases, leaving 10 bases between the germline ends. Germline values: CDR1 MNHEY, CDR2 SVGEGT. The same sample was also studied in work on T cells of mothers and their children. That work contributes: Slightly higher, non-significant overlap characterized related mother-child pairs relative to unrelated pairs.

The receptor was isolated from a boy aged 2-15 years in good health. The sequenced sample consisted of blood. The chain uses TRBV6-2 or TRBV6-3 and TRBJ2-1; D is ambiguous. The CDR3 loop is CASSYSDSHNEQFF. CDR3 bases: TGTGCCAGCAGTTACTCAGACTCCCATAATGAGCAGTTCTTC.